This T cell receptor (beta chain) was retrieved from a study of CD8 T cell repertoires and HIV-1 epitope variants (dated by TCRdb to the early 2020s). The study in broad terms: Twenty-five peptides representing autologous and known Gag and Nef epitope variants were each used to stimulate T cells in separate culture wells. A CMV, EBV and flu peptide pool, the Ebola AY9 epitope as negative control, and a no-peptide well were included as control conditions. Tested epitopes included three Gag epitope families and Nef HW9 and YT9. A total of fewer than 85 T cell cultures were run, with each culture condition performed in triplicate except for one peptide, which was performed in duplicate. For roughly 10 days the cultures were kept in IMDM with gentamicin, and on days 3 and 7 half of the media was changed with IL-2, IL-7 and IL-15 added. An aliquot of 1M T cells was saved as an uncultured baseline condition, separate from the roughly 83 T cell cultures. T cells were enriched using the EasySep Human T Cell Enrichment Kit and were co-cultured with equal numbers of autologous T cell-negative cells serving as antigen-presenting cells. Results the study describes overall, beyond this receptor: A few clonotypes recognized the Nef KF9 family and one clonotype recognized the HW9 family, while no responses were seen to the TAALDMSHF plasma variant. The assay could identify only TCR beta chains and pointed to proliferation in response to antigen, not to T cell function or cytokine profile. Nine or ten antigen-specific TCR beta clonotypes were identified, of which six appeared to be cross-reactive for autologous or known escape epitope variants.

Sequencing of TCR beta CDR3 regions was done on the immunoSEQ platform at survey depth. The QIAamp DNA micro kit was used to extract genomic DNA from every cultured and uncultured CD8+ T cell population. Concerning the study's data processing: Samples with fewer than 5,000 productive reads were excluded, resulting in the removal of about 6.5% of the 75 HIV peptide-stimulated cultures. A MANAFEST web app trimmed sequences to CDR3 and removed nonproductive sequences, CDR3s under 5 amino acids, and those not starting C or ending F/W. Clonotypes were classified as antigen-specific only if expansion was observed in at least 2 of 3 replicates versus the no-peptide control at FDR 0.01, only within one epitope family. A specific clonotype also had to show a frequency at least fivefold higher than in wells stimulated with peptides from other epitope families. Sourced from immuneACCESS, this table was stored by TCRdb with only in-frame sequences that have V and J called. A share of the clones is absent; for the studies checked, an unresolved V gene accounts for under half, and the remainder has no known explanation. D and trimming come from the DNA, and the V and J calls and clone size come from that table. The sample has roughly 4,800 clones on record, 68% of them singletons. Together, the top ten hold under 55% of the sample.

Only one count was recorded for this clone. What this receptor recognizes is not known. Within one base of it there is no much larger clone, and no base qualities were kept. The EasySep Human CD8+ T Cell Enrichment Kit was used on day 10 to isolate CD8+ T cells from every culture. Between the V and J ends, shortened by 2 bases and 0 bases respectively, the junction contains 19 bases. From the cysteine through the phenylalanine, the CDR3 covers 19 amino acids. Only the CDR3 part of the read is kept: 57 bases, read in frame from the first base. From a lookup of the germline V gene, CDR1 and CDR2 are MNHNS and SASEGT.

Sequences were obtained from cultured CD8+ T cells derived from PBMCs. The TCR originated in a male donor with HIV. The chain was built from TRBV6-1 and TRBJ1-4; the best D guess is TRBD1, with 5 bases matching. The CDR3 loop reads CASSENQDTYGATNEKLFF. The sequenced DNA: TGTGCCAGCAGTGAAAACCAGGACACTTACGGGGCAACTAATGAAAAACTGTTTTTT.